The entry below describes one TCR beta chain. These data come from a study of T cell changes during pregnancy in multiple sclerosis. Germline lookup yields CDR1 GTSNPN and CDR2 SVGIG (reference sequence). Trimming took 2 bases from V and 2 from J, leaving 7 bases between them. The CDR3 spans 14 residues. Using immunoSEQ multiplex PCR, the repertoire was profiled, and TCRdb retains in-frame clones only, with some absent. The sample lists tens of thousands of clones, around nine tenths occurring once. The input for sequencing was peripheral blood, taken in the first trimester of pregnancy. The origin of this receptor is a female donor in good health, enrolled as a control in a pregnancy study. The chain joins TRBV30 to TRBJ2-6; a weak D match, TRBD1 (5 bases). CDR3: CAWSIGAGANVLTF. CDR3 sequence (DNA): TGTGCCTGGAGTATAGGGGCTGGGGCCAACGTCCTGACTTTC.